Following are 16 T cell receptor beta chains from one sample sequenced in a study of blood T cell repertoires in COVID-19. Using immunoSEQ multiplex PCR, the repertoire was profiled, and TCRdb retains in-frame clones only, with some absent. Of approximately 220,000 clones in the sample, roughly 84% were seen once. Sequenced material: peripheral blood. The receptor source for this set is a woman in her sixties with acute or convalescent COVID-19.

This clone was found once. The rearrangement links TRBV5-1 to TRBJ2-6; D call uncertain. V gave up 4 bases and J gave up 0 bases, with 11 bases separating them. CDR3 size: 16 residues. The germline V gene encodes CDR1 SGHRS and CDR2 YFSETQ. The CDR3 spells CASSTQPGSGANVLTF. In DNA, the CDR3 is TGCGCCAGCAGCACTCAACCAGGCTCTGGGGCCAACGTCCTGACTTTC.

The gene calls are TRBV5-1 and TRBJ2-5; 9 nucleotides align to TRBD1. CDR1 is SGHRS, CDR2 YFSETQ, per germline. The ends lost 4 bases at V and 5 bases at J; junction bases unmatched: 12. The CDR3 totals 16 residues. The CDR3 loop reads CASSLDRTGASETQYF. The CDR3 DNA sequence: TGCGCCAGCAGCCTCGACCGGACAGGGGCTTCGGAGACCCAGTACTTC.

This chain joins TRBV2 and TRBJ1-2; D is unresolved. Germline V lookup: CDR1 SNHLY, CDR2 FYNNEI. The CDR3 runs to 15 residues. Trimming cost V 6 bases and J 4 bases, with 18 bases left between them. CDR3 amino acids: CASRLNVWWSYGYTF. The CDR3 nucleotides are TGTGCCAGCAGACTAAATGTGTGGTGGAGCTATGGCTACACCTTC.

The V and J genes are TRBV12-3 or TRBV12-4 and TRBJ2-3; D not certain. Deletions cut 3 bases from V and 5 bases from J, with 9 bases between. CDR3 size: 13 residues. CDR3 amino acids: CASSFRSLDTQYF. CDR3 bases: TGTGCCAGCAGTTTTAGGAGCTTAGATACGCAGTATTTT.

The genes are TRBV11-1 and TRBJ2-3; D perhaps matches TRBD2 (6 bases). This CDR3 is built from 16 residues. Looked up from germline, CDR1 is SGHAT and CDR2 is FQDESV (reference sequence). Trimming took 5 bases from V and 5 from J, leaving 20 bases between them. The DNA of the CDR3 is TGTGCCAGCAGCCCCGGGGCGGCGGGGATGGGAGATACGCAGTATTTT. Amino acid sequence: CASSPGAAGMGDTQYF.

This clone has a handful of counts. V and J are TRBV7-2 and TRBJ2-7; weak D call: TRBD1 (6 bases). The CDR3 covers 13 residues. Deletions cut 5 bases from V and 5 bases from J, with 13 bases between. The germline gives CDR1 SGHTA, CDR2 FQGNSA. The CDR3, as DNA: TGTGCCAGCAGCCGAGGGGGATTCAACGAGCAGTACTTC. This translates into CASSRGGFNEQYF.

The chain joins TRBV13 to TRBJ2-7; maybe TRBD1 (5 bases). With 1 base removed from V and 6 bases from J, the gap between germline ends came to 10 bases. In germline, CDR1 is PRHDT, CDR2 FYEKMQ (reference sequence). The CDR3 is made up of 13 amino acids. The CDR3 is CASSLAGIREQYF. The CDR3 DNA is TGTGCCAGCAGCTTAGCAGGGATCCGCGAGCAGTACTTC.

The chain joins TRBV6-2 or TRBV6-3 to TRBJ1-1; 11 bases fit TRBD1. The CDR3 spans 14 residues. J was trimmed by 8 bases and V by 2 bases; bases with no gene match: 4. Germline-derived CDR1 and CDR2 are MNHEY and SVGEGT. Here the CDR3 reads CASSYTRDRGEAFF. The CDR3 region has the DNA TGTGCCAGCAGTTACACCCGGGACAGGGGGGAAGCTTTCTTT.

The rearrangement links TRBV7-3 to TRBJ2-1; 11 positions match TRBD1. The trim removed 5 bases at V and 6 bases at J, leaving 3 bases unmatched. This CDR3 region has 14 residues. Germline V CDR1 and CDR2: SGHTA, FQGTGA. CDR3 region: CASSRGQGVNEQFF. The CDR3 nucleotides are TGTGCCAGCAGCAGGGGACAGGGGGTCAATGAGCAGTTCTTC.

For the CDR3, the DNA is TGTGCCAGCAGTGACCGGCTCGCGGGTACGCAGTATTTT. Translation: CASSDRLAGTQYF. The chain uses TRBV6-4 and TRBJ2-3; possibly TRBD2 for D (5 bases). Germline CDR1 MRHNA, CDR2 SNTAGT. This CDR3 has 13 residues. V was pared by 2 bases and J by 8 bases, with 11 bases between.

V usage is TRBV5-1 and J usage is TRBJ2-7; 7 nucleotides agree with TRBD2. The CDR3 loop spans 18 amino acids. CDR1 is SGHRS and CDR2 is YFSETQ in the germline V gene. Trimming at V came to 0 bases and at J to 2 bases, leaving 14 bases not matched to a gene. The chain's CDR3 is CASSLVSAASGPAYEQYF. The CDR3 nucleotides read TGCGCCAGCAGCTTGGTGTCGGCGGCTAGCGGCCCCGCCTACGAGCAGTACTTC.

The chain combines TRBV19 with TRBJ1-1, with 7 bases fitting TRBD1. The CDR3 loop spans 14 amino acids. The V and J ends lost 3 bases and 5 bases, in that order; junction bases with no gene match: 6. The germline CDR1 and CDR2 sequences are LNHDA and SQIVND (reference sequence). The CDR3 sequence is CASSMRGPGTEAFF. The CDR3 bases are TGTGCCAGTAGTATGAGGGGGCCCGGGACTGAAGCTTTCTTT. The full variable domain, its missing parts supplied by reference TRBV19 and TRBJ1-1, is DGGITQSPKYLFRKEGQNVTLSCEQNLNHDAMYWYRQDPGQGLRLIYYSQIVNDFQKGDIAEGYSVSREKKESFPLTVTSAQKNPTAFYLCASSMRGPGTEAFFGQGTRLTVV.

The rearrangement links TRBV6-6 to TRBJ2-7; 8 nucleotides match TRBD2. There are 13 residues in the CDR3. Trimming cost V 6 bases and J 5 bases; bases outside gene matches: 6. Germline V lookup: CDR1 MNHNY, CDR2 SVGAGI (reference sequence). For the CDR3, the DNA is TGTGCCAGCAGAGCGGGGGAAGTTAACGAGCAGTACTTC. It yields the protein CASRAGEVNEQYF.

The chain joins TRBV7-2 to TRBJ2-5; 12 nucleotides line up with TRBD2. The J segment lost 5 bases and the V segment lost 5 bases, leaving 9 bases of the junction unmatched. Germline V lookup: CDR1 SGHTA, CDR2 FQGNSA. The CDR3 runs 16 residues. This CDR3 reads CASSPTLAGGPETQYF. The CDR3 nucleotides read TGTGCCAGCAGCCCCACTCTAGCGGGGGGGCCGGAGACCCAGTACTTC. The full variable domain, completed using reference TRBV7-2 and TRBJ2-5, is GAGVSQSPSNKVTEKGKDVELRCDPISGHTALYWYRQSLGQGLEFLIYFQGNSAPDKSGLPSDRFSAERTGGSVSTLTIQRTQQEDSAVYLCASSPTLAGGPETQYFGPGTRLLVL.

The J gene is TRBJ2-2, the V gene TRBV6-5, with D possibly being TRBD2 (5 bases). Germline CDR1 is MNHEY and CDR2 is SVGAGI. The CDR3 sequence is 15 residues long. V gave up 7 bases and J gave up 3 bases, with 15 bases separating them. The CDR3 DNA is TGTGCCAGCAAGCCAATCGGGATCCACACCGGGGAGCTGTTTTTT. Translated: CASKPIGIHTGELFF.

The chain carries TRBV7-2 and TRBJ1-2; 8 bases fit TRBD1. V shed 2 bases, J shed 6 bases, and the junction held 8 bases outside the gene matches. Germline-derived CDR1 and CDR2 are SGHTA and FQGNSA. The CDR3 totals 15 residues. Written as DNA, the CDR3 is TGTGCCAGCAGCTTAAGGGGCAGGGGGCCTGATGGCTACACCTTC. Translating gives CASSLRGRGPDGYTF.